The present T cell receptor (beta chain) was sequenced within a study of T cell changes during pregnancy in multiple sclerosis. This table comes from immunoSEQ multiplex PCR, and its TCRdb copy is limited to in-frame clones, with some not included. Counted here are about 75,000 clones, approximately 90% occurring once; the ten biggest clones make up approximately 0.44%. Trimming cost V 0 bases and J 1 base, with 6 bases left between them. There are 14 residues in the CDR3. The germline V gene has CDR1 SGHDN and CDR2 FVKESK. V gene TRBV14 combines with J gene TRBJ1-1; no definite D call. The source of this sequence is a female donor with multiple sclerosis, enrolled in a pregnancy study. This specimen was CD4+ T cells from peripheral blood mononuclear cells, taken before pregnancy. DNA for the CDR3: TGTGCCAGCAGCCAAGATACGGGGAACACTGAAGCTTTCTTT. It codes for CASSQDTGNTEAFF.